This TCR beta chain was identified in a study of CD8 T cells in ankylosing spondylitis. This clonotype was observed a few times. V was clipped by 0 bases and J by 3 bases, with 18 bases between them. This CDR3 contains 17 residues. Per germline, CDR1 LGHNA and CDR2 YNFKEQ. A single record per CDR3 protein comes from TCRdb applying MiXCR to the 5' RACE reads. The repertoire has hundreds of thousands of distinct CDR3 sequences, about 10% of them found once; the top ten carry 20% to 25%. The chain is built from TRBV4-2 and TRBJ2-7; D possibly corresponds to TRBD2 (5 bases). The sample comprised blood, either unsorted or a sorted T cell fraction (not recorded which). The receptor was isolated from a male donor with ankylosing spondylitis or in good health (not recorded which). DNA for the CDR3: TGTGCCAGCAGCCAAGATCAAGGGAGCAGCCCTCTCTACGAGCAGTACTTC. It yields the protein CASSQDQGSSPLYEQYF.